This T cell receptor (beta chain) stems from a study of graft-versus-host responses after intestinal transplantation. About the study: Grafts that recipients had were multivisceral, liver-intestinal, or isolated intestinal transplants. The study, taken as a whole, reports: GvH clones were identified in recipient marrow, with some first appearing in ileum or blood.

About this clone: Antigen: not known.

Measured with immunoSEQ multiplex PCR; TCRdb has only the in-frame clones, and not every one. Of under 6,000 clones listed, roughly two thirds were seen once; the top ten hold roughly 35%. The material sequenced was PBMCs, taken just over 530 days after intestinal transplant. This receptor was obtained from a human patient who received an intestinal transplant, so some T cells may come from the graft donor.

The CDR3 sequence is CASSETGQGSYNEQFF. The CDR3 region has the DNA TGTGCCAGCAGCGAAACCGGACAGGGTAGCTACAATGAGCAGTTCTTC. The V and J genes are TRBV6-4 and TRBJ2-1; TRBD1 aligns across 8 bases. Germline-derived CDR1 and CDR2 are MRHNA and SNTAGT. J gave up 3 bases and V 6 bases, and 10 bases lay outside the gene matches. The CDR3 covers 16 residues.